One and the same sample provided the 8 T cell receptor beta chains below, sequenced in a study of molecular identifiers for immune sequencing clone quantification. TCRdb redid the calling of the PCR reads with MiXCR, one entry per CDR3 protein. The sample lists hundreds of thousands of distinct CDR3 sequences; just under 20% were seen once. Sequencing input: naive CD8+ T cells from blood, with Jurkat cell RNA spiked in. Described subset: FACS-sorted CD8+CD4-CCR7+CD45RA+ naive T cells. The receptors here all came from a human donor in good health. Some libraries in this study had Jurkat cell RNA spiked in.

This clonotype was seen at least ten times. The chain carries TRBV28 and TRBJ2-4, with D hard to call. V was shortened by 1 base and J by 0 bases, with 10 bases between the two germline ends. Germline-derived CDR1 and CDR2 are MDHEN and SYDVKM. The CDR3 totals 16 residues. CDR3 sequence reads: CASSLLDVGAKNIQYF. The CDR3 bases are TGTGCCAGCAGTTTATTAGATGTGGGAGCCAAAAACATTCAGTACTTC.

About this clonotype itself: Just one base apart from a much larger clone, this may be a read error. It is unclear where the CDR3 begins or ends on the DNA, so no DNA is shown, and the CDR3 is as TCRdb lists it. V gene TRBV29-1 combines with J gene TRBJ2-1; the D call of TRBD1 is as the table states it, not checked on the DNA. Inclusive of both ends, the CDR3 amounts to 13 amino acids. Germline CDR1 and CDR2: SQVTM and ANQGSEA. The CDR3 loop is CSVGQGAYNEQSF.

This clonotype has a single count. This may be a read error: a much more frequent sequence differs by one nucleotide. This sequence joins TRBV24-1 and TRBJ1-5, with no clear D. The germline V gene has CDR1 KGHDR and CDR2 SFDVKD. This CDR3 spans 14 amino acids. The CDR3 DNA sequence: TGTGCCACCGGTGATTTAACCAGCAATCAGCCCCAGCATTTT. Translation: CATGDLTSNQPQHF.

This clonotype was detected only a few times. The chain links TRBV30 to TRBJ2-7; TRBD1 matches 8 bases. CDR3 length: 12 residues. After removal of 0 bases from V and 5 bases from J, the junction contained 0 bases not matched to a gene. Germline CDR1 GTSNPN, CDR2 SVGIG (reference sequence). CDR3 coding DNA: TGTGCCTGGAGTGTACAGGGGGACGAGCAGTACTTC. Protein: CAWSVQGDEQYF.

Note on this clonotype: This could be a read error, since a much larger clone is one nucleotide away. The chain uses TRBV28 and TRBJ1-3, with D maybe TRBD1 (6 bases). Germline V gene lookup returns CDR1 MDHEN and CDR2 SYDVKM. The V end lost 5 bases, the J end lost 4 bases, and 15 bases lay between the germline ends. CDR3 length: 15 amino acids. The CDR3 reads CASSPPDSRGNTIYF. The CDR3 DNA sequence: TGTGCCAGCAGTCCCCCGGACAGTCGAGGAAACACCATATATTTT.

In the case of this clonotype: A junction boundary mismatches the germline segment, possibly from a read error. J is TRBJ2-1 and V is TRBV12-3 or TRBV12-4; no definite D call. CDR3 length: 15 amino acids. This CDR3 is CASSLVPEYGDEQLF. The CDR3 bases are TGTGCCAGCAGTTTGGTCCCTGAATATGGGGATGAGCAGCTCTTC.

Worth noting for this clonotype: This may stem from a read error, because a much larger clone lies one nucleotide away. This chain joins TRBV7-3 and TRBJ1-4, with a tentative D call TRBD1 (5 bases). Per germline, CDR1 SGHTA and CDR2 FQGTGA. The CDR3 covers 15 residues. The ends were cut back, 8 bases at V and 5 bases at J, with 18 bases in the middle. In DNA, the CDR3 is TGTGCCAGCGGCCCAGGGATAAGCGAAAATGAAAAACTGTTTTTT. Its protein product is CASGPGISENEKLFF.

Regarding this clonotype: This may stem from a read error, because a much larger clone lies one nucleotide away. J is TRBJ1-3 and V is TRBV2, with D possibly matching TRBD1 (5 bases). In germline, CDR1 is SNHLY, CDR2 FYNNEI. Trimming pared 5 bases from V and 8 bases from J, leaving 22 bases between. The CDR3 has 16 amino acids. The DNA of the CDR3 is TGTGCCAGCAGTAAACCCACAGGCTGGAAGGTCGACACCATATATTTT. Its protein product is CASSKPTGWKVDTIYF.